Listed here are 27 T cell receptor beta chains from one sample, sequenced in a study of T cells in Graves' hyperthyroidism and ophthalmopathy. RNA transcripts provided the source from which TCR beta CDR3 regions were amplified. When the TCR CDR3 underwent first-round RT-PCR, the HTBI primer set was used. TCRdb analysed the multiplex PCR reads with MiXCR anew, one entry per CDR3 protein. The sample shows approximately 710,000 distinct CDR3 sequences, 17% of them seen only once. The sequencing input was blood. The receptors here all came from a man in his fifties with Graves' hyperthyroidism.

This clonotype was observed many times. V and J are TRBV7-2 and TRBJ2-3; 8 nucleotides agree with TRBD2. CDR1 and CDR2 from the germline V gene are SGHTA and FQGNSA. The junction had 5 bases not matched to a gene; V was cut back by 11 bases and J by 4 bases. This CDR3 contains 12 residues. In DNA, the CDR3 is TGTGCCTTTGGACTAGCCCCAGATACGCAGTATTTT. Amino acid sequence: CAFGLAPDTQYF.

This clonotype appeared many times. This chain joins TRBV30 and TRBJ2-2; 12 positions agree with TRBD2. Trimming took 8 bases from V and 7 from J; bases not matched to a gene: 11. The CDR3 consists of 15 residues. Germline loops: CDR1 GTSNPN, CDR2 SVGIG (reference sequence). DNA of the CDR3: TGTGCCGAACAAAGGACTAGCGGGATAGGCGGGGAGCTGTTTTTT. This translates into CAEQRTSGIGGELFF.

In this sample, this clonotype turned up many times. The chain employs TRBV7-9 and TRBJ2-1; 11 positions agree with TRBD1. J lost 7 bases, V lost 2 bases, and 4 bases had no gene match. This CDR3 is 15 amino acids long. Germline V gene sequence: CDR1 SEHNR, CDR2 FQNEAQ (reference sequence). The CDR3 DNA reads TGTGCCAGCAGCTTATGGGGACAGGGGGGAAATGAGCAGTTCTTC. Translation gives CASSLWGQGGNEQFF.

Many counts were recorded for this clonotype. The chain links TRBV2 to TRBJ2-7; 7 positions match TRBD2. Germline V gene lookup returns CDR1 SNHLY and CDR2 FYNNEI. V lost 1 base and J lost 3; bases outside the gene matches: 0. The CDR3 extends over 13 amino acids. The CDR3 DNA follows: TGTGCCAGCAGTGAAGGGACTAGCTACGAGCAGTACTTC. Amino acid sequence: CASSEGTSYEQYF.

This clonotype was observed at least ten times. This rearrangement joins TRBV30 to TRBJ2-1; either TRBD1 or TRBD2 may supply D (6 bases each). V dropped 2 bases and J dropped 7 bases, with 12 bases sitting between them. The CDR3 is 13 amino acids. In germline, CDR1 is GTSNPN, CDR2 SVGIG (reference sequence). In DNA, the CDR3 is TGTGCCTGGAGTACGGCGGGGACAAATGAGCAGTTCTTC. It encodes CAWSTAGTNEQFF.

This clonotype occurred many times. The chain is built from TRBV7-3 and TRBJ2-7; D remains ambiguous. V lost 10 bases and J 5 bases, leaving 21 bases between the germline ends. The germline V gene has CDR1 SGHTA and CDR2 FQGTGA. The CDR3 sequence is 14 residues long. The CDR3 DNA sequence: TGTGCCATCCCCAGAGTGGAGTCGATCCACGAGCAGTACTTC. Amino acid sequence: CAIPRVESIHEQYF. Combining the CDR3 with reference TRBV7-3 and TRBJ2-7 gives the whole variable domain GAGVSQTPSNKVTEKGKYVELRCDPISGHTALYWYRQSLGQGPEFLIYFQGTGAADDSGLPNDRFFAVRPEGSVSTLKIQRTERGDSAVYLCAIPRVESIHEQYFGPGTRLTVT.

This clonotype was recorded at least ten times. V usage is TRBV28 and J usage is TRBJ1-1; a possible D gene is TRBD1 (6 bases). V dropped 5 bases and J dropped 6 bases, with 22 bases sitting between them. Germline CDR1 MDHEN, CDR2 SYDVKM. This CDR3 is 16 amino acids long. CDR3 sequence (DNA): TGTGCCAGCAGTCGAGCTGCGGGGGCGAGTACGGCTGAAGCTTTCTTT. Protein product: CASSRAAGASTAEAFF.

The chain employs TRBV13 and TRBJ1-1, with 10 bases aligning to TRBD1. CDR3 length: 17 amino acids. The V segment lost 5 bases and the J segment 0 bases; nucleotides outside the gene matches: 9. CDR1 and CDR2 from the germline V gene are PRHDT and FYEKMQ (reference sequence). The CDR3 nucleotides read TGTGCCAGCAGCACCCGGGACAGGGGAGGTATGAACACTGAAGCTTTCTTT. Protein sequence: CASSTRDRGGMNTEAFF.

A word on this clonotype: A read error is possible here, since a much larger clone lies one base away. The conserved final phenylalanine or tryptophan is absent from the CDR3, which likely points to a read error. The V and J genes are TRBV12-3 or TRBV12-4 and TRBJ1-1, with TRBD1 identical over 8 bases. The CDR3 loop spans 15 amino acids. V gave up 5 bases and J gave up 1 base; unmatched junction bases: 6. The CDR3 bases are TGTGCCAGCAGTACGACCGGGACAGGGAACACTGAAGCTTTCTCT. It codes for CASSTTGTGNTEAFS.

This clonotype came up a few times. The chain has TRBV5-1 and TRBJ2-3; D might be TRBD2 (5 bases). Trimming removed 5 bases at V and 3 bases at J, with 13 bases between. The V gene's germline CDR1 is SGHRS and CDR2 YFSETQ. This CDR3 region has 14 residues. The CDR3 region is CASSVKGETDTQYF. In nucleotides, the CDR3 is TGCGCCAGCAGTGTTAAGGGAGAGACAGATACGCAGTATTTT.

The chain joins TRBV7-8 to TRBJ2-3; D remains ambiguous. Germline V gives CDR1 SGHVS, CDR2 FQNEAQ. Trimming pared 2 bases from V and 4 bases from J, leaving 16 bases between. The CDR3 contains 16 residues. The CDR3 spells CASSLRAPLDADTQYF. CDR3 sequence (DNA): TGTGCCAGCAGCTTAAGGGCGCCCTTGGATGCAGATACGCAGTATTTT.

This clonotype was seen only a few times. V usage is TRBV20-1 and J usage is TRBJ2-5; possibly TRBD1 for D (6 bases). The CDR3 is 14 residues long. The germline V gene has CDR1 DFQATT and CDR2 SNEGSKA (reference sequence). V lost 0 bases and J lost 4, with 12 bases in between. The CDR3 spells CSARDVRGSETQYF. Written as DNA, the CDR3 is TGCAGTGCTAGAGATGTCAGGGGATCAGAGACCCAGTACTTC.

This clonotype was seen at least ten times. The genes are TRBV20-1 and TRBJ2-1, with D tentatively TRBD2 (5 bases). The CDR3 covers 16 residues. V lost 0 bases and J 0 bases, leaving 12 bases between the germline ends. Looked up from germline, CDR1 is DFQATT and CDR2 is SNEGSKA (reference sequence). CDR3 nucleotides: TGCAGTGCTAGAGACCAAGCGGAGCCCTCCTACAATGAGCAGTTCTTC. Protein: CSARDQAEPSYNEQFF.

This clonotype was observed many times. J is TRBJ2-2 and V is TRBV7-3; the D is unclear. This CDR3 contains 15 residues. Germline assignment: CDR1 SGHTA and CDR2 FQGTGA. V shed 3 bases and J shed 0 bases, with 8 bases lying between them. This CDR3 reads CASSLGHPNTGELFF. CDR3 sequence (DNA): TGTGCCAGCAGCTTGGGTCACCCGAACACCGGGGAGCTGTTTTTT.

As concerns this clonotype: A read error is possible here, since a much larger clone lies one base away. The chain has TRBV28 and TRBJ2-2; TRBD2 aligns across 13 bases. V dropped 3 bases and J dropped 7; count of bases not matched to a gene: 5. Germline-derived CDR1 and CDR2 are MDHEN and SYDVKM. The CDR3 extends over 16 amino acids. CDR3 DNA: TGTGCCAGCAGTTTGGGACTAGCGGGAATGAGCGGGGAGCTGTTTTTT. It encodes CASSLGLAGMSGELFF.

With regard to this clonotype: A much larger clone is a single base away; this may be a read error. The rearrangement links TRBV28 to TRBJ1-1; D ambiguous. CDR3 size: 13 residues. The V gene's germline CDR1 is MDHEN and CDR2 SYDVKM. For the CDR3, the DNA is TGTGCCAGCGGTTTCCCGGATTACACTGAAGCTTTCTTT. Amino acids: CASGFPDYTEAFF. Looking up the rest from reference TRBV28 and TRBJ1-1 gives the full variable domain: DVKVTQSSRYLVKRTGEKVFLECVQDMDHENMFWYRQDPGLGLRLIYFSYDVKMKEKGDIPEGYSVSREKKERFSLILESASTNQTSMYLCASGFPDYTEAFFGQGTRLTVV.

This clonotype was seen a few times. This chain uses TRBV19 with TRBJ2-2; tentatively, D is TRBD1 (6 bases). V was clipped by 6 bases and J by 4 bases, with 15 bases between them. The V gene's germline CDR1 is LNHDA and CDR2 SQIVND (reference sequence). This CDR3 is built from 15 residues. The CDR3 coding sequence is TGTGCCAGTAGGTTACCAGGACAGCGCACCGGGGAGCTGTTTTTT. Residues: CASRLPGQRTGELFF. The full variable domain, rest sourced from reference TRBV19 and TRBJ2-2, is DGGITQSPKYLFRKEGQNVTLSCEQNLNHDAMYWYRQDPGQGLRLIYYSQIVNDFQKGDIAEGYSVSREKKESFPLTVTSAQKNPTAFYLCASRLPGQRTGELFFGEGSRLTVL.

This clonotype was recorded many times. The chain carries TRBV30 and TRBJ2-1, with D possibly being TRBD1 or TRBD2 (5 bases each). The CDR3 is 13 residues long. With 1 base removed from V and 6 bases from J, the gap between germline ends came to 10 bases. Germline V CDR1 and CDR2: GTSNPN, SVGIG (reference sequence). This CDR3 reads CAWSGGSGNEQFF. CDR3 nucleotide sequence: TGTGCCTGGAGTGGGGGGAGCGGCAATGAGCAGTTCTTC.

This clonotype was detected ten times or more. The CDR3 is CASSFDSPGTQYF. CDR3 in DNA: TGTGCCAGCAGCTTCGACTCCCCCGGGACCCAGTACTTC. J is TRBJ2-5 and V is TRBV5-5; D is undetermined. Germline values: CDR1 SGHKS, CDR2 YYEKEE (reference sequence). V lost 2 bases, J lost 7 bases, and 12 bases lay in between. The CDR3 is 13 residues long.

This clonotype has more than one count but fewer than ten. As DNA, the CDR3 is TGCAGTGCAAGATATCTGGGAACTGAAGCTTTCTTT. Protein product: CSARYLGTEAFF. V and J are TRBV20-1 and TRBJ1-1; D ambiguous. CDR3 size: 12 residues. Germline-derived CDR1 and CDR2 are DFQATT and SNEGSKA (reference sequence). V was cut by 6 bases and J by 5 bases, with 13 bases left in between.

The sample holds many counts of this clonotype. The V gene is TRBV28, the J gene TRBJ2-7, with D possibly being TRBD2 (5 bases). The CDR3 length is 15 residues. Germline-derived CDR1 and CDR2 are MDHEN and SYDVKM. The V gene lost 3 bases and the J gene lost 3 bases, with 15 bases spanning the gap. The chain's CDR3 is CASSLAAEALYEQYF. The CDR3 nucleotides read TGTGCCAGCAGTTTGGCAGCGGAGGCCCTCTACGAGCAGTACTTC.

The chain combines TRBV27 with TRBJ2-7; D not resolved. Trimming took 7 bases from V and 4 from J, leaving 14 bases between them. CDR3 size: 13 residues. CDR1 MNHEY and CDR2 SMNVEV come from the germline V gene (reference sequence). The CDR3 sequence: CASTSNPPYEQYF. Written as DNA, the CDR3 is TGTGCCAGCACCTCGAACCCCCCGTACGAGCAGTACTTC.

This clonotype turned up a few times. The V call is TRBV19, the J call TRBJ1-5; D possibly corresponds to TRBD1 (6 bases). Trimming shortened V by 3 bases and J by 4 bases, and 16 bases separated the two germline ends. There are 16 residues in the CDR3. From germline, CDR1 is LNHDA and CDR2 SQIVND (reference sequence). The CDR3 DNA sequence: TGTGCCAGTAGTATCGGCAACAGGGTTAGTAATCAGCCCCAGCATTTT. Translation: CASSIGNRVSNQPQHF.

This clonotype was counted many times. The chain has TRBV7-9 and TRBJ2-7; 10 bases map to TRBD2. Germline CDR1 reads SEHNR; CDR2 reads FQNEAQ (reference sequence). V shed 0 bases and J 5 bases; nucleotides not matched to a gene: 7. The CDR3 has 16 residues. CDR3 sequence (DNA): TGTGCCAGCAGCTTAGCGAACAGCGGGAGGGCCCACGAGCAGTACTTC. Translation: CASSLANSGRAHEQYF.

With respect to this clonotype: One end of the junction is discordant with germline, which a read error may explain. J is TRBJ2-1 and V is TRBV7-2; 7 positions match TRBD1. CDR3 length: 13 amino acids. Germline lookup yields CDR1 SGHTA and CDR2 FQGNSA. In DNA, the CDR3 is TGTGCCAGCAGCTTAGCGCCCGTGGGACAGATTCTCTTC. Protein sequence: CASSLAPVGQILF.

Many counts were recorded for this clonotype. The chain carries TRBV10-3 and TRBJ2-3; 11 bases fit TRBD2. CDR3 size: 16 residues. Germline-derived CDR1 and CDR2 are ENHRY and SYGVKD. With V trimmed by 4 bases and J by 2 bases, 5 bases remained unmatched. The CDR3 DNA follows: TGTGCCATCAGTGGTCTGGGACTAGCGGTCACAGATACGCAGTATTTT. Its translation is CAISGLGLAVTDTQYF.

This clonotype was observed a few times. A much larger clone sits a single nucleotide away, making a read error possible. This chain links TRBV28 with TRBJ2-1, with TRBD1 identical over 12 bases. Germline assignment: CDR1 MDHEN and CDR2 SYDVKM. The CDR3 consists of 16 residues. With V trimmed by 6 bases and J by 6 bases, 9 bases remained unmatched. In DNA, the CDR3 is TGTGCCAGCAGAGAACCGGGACAGGGGGCTTGCAATGAGCAGTTCTTC. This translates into CASREPGQGACNEQFF.